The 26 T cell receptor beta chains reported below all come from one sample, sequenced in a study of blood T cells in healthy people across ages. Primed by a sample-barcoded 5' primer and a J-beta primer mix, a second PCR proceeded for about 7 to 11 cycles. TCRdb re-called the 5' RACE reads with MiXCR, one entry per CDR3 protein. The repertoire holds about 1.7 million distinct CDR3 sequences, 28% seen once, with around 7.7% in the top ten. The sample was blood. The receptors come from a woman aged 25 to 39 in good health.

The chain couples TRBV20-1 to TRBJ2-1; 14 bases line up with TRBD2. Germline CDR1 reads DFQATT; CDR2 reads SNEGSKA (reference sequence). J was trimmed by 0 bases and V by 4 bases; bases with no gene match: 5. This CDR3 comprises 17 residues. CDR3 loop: CSATTSGGGSSYNEQFF. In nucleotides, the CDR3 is TGCAGTGCTACGACTAGCGGGGGGGGGAGCTCCTACAATGAGCAGTTCTTC.

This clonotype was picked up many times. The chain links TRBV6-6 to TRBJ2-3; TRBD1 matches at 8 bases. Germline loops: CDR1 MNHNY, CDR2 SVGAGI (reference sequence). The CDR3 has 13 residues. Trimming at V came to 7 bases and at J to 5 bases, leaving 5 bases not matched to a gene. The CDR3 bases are TGTGCCAGCATCCTCGGACAGGGAGATACGCAGTATTTT. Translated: CASILGQGDTQYF.

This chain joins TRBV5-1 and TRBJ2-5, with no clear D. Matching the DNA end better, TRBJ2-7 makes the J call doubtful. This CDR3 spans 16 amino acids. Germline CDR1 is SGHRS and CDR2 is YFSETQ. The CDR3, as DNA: TGCGCCAGCAGCTTGGGATCATTTGAGGTTTTCTACGAGCAGTACTTC. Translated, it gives CASSLGSFEVFYEQYF.

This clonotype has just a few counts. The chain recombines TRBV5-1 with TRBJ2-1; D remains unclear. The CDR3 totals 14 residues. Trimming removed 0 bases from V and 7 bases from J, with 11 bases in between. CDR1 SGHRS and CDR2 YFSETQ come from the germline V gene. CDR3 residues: CASSLDADLNEQFF. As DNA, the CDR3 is TGCGCCAGCAGCTTGGATGCAGATTTGAATGAGCAGTTCTTC. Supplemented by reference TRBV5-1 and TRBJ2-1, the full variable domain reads KAGVTQTPRYLIKTRGQQVTLSCSPISGHRSVSWYQQTPGQGLQFLFEYFSETQRNKGNFPGRFSGRQFSNSRSEMNVSTLELGDSALYLCASSLDADLNEQFFGPGTRLTVL.

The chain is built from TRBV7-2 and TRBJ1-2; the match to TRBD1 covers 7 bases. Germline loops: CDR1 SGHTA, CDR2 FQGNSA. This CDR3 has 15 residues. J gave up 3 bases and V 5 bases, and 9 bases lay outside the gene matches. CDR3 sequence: CASSARQGKDYGYTF. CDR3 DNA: TGTGCCAGCAGCGCTAGACAGGGAAAGGACTATGGCTACACCTTC.

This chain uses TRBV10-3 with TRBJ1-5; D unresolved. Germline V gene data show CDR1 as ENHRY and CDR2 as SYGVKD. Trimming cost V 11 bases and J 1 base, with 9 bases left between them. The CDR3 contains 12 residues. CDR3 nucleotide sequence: TGTGCCCCGCCGAGGAGCAATCAGCCCCAGCATTTT. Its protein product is CAPPRSNQPQHF.

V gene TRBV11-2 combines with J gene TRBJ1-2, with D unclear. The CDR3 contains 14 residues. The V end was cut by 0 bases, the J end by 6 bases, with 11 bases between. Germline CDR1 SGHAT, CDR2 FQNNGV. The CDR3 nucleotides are TGTGCCAGCAGCTTAGAGGCCGATCTTCATGGCTACACCTTC. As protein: CASSLEADLHGYTF.

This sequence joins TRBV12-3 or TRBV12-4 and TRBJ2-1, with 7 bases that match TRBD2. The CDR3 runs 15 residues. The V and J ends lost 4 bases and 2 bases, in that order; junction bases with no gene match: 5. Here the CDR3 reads CASSWTAGAYNEQFF. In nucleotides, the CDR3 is TGTGCCAGCAGTTGGACGGCGGGGGCCTACAATGAGCAGTTCTTC.

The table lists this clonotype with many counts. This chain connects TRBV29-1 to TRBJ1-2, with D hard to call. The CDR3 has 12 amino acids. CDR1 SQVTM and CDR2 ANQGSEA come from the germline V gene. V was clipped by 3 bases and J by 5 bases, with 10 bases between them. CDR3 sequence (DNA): TGCAGCGTTGAGTCCAGAAAGTATGGCTACACCTTC. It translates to CSVESRKYGYTF.

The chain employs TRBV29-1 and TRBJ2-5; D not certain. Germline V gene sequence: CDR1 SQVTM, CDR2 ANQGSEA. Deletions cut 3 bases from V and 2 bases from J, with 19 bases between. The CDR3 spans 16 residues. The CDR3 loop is CSVEKGSAISQETQYF. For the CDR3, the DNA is TGCAGCGTTGAGAAAGGGTCAGCCATCTCTCAAGAGACCCAGTACTTC.

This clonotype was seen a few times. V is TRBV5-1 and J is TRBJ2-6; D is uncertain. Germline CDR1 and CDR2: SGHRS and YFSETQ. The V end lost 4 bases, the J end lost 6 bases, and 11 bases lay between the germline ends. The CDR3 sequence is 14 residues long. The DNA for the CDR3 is TGCGCCAGCAGCCCGGGCTTGGAGGCCAACGTCCTGACTTTC. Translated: CASSPGLEANVLTF. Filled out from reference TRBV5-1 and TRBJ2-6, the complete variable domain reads KAGVTQTPRYLIKTRGQQVTLSCSPISGHRSVSWYQQTPGQGLQFLFEYFSETQRNKGNFPGRFSGRQFSNSRSEMNVSTLELGDSALYLCASSPGLEANVLTFGAGSRLTVL.

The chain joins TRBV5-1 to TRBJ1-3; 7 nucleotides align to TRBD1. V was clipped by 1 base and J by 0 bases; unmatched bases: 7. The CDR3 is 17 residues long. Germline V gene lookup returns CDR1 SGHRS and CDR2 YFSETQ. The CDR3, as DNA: TGCGCCAGCAGCTTGAGGCCACAGGGGAACTCTGGAAACACCATATATTTT. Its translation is CASSLRPQGNSGNTIYF.

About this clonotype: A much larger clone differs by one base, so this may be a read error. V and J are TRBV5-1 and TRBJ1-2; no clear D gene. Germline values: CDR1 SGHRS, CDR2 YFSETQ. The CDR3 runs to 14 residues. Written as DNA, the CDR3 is TGCGCCAGCAGCTTCTCCGGAGGGCTCTATGTCTACACCTTC. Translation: CASSFSGGLYVYTF.

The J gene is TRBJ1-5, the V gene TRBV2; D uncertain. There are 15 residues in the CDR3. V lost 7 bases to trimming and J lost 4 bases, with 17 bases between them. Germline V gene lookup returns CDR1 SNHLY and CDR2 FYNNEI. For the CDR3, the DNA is TGTGCCAGCAAAAAGGAGGCGGCAGAAAATCAGCCCCAGCATTTT. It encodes CASKKEAAENQPQHF.

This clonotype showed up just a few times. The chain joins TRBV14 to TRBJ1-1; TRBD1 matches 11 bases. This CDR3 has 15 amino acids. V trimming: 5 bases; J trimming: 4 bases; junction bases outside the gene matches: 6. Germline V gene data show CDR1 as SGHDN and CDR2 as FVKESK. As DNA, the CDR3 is TGTGCCAGCAGCACGCGGACAGGGGGCGGCACTGAAGCTTTCTTT. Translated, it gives CASSTRTGGGTEAFF.

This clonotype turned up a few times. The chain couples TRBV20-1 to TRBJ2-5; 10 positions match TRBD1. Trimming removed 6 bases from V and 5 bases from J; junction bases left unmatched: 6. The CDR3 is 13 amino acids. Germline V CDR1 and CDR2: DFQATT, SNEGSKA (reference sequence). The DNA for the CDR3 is TGCAGTGCAAAGACAGGGGGCGCGGAGACCCAGTACTTC. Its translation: CSAKTGGAETQYF.

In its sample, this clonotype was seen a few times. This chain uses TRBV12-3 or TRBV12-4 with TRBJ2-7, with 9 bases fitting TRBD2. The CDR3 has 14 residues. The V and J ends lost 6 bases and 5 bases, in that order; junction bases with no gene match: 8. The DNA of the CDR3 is TGTGCCAGCAGAATAGCGGGAGCAGCCCACGAGCAGTACTTC. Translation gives CASRIAGAAHEQYF.

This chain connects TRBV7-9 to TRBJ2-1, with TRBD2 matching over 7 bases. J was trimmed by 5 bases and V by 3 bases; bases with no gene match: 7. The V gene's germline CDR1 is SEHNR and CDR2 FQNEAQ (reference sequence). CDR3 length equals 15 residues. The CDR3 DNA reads TGTGCCAGCAGCTTCGAGGGAGGGGTTAACAATGAGCAGTTCTTC. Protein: CASSFEGGVNNEQFF.

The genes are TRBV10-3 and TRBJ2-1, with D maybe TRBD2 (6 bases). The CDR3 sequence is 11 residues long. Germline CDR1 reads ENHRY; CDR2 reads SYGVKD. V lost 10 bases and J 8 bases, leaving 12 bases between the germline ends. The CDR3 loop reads CASRGNDEQFF. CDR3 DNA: TGTGCCAGTCGGGGGAACGATGAGCAGTTCTTC.

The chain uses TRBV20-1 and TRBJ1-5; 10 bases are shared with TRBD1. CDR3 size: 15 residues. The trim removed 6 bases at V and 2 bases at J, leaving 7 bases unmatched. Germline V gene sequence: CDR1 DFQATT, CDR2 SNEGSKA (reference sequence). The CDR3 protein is CSALTGGRRNQPQHF. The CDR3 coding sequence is TGCAGTGCCCTGACAGGGGGCCGCCGCAATCAGCCCCAGCATTTT.

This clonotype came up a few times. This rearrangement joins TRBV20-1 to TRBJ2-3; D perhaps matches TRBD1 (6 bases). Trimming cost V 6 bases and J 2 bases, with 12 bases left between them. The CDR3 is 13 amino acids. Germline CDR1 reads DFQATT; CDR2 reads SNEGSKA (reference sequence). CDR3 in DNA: TGCAGTGCCGGGACAACGATCACAGATACGCAGTATTTT. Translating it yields CSAGTTITDTQYF.

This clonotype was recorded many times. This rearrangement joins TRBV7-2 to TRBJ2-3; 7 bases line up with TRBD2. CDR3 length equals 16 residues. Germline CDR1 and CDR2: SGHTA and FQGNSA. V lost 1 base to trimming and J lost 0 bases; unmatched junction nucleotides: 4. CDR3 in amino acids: CASSLGSGTSTDTQYF. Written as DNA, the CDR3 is TGTGCCAGCAGCTTAGGAAGCGGGACCAGCACAGATACGCAGTATTTT.

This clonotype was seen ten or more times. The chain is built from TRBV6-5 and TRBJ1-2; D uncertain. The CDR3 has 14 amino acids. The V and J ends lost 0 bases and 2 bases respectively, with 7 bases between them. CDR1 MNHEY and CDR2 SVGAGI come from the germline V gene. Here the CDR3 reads CASSYSNRNYGYTF. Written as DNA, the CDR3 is TGTGCCAGCAGTTACTCGAACCGGAACTATGGCTACACCTTC.

The CDR3 sequence: CANSPGGTEAFF. DNA of the CDR3: TGTGCCAACAGCCCAGGGGGCACTGAAGCTTTCTTT. The chain combines TRBV6-6 with TRBJ1-1; 7 nucleotides agree with TRBD1. The CDR3 is 12 residues long. V lost 10 bases, J lost 4 bases, and 6 bases stayed unmatched. CDR1 is MNHNY and CDR2 is SVGAGI in the germline V gene (reference sequence).

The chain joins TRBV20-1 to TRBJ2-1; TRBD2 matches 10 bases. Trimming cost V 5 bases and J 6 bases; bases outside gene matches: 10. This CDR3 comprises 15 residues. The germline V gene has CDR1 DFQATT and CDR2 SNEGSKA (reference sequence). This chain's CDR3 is CSADLPSGGTNEQFF. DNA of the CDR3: TGCAGTGCTGACCTGCCTAGCGGGGGAACCAATGAGCAGTTCTTC.

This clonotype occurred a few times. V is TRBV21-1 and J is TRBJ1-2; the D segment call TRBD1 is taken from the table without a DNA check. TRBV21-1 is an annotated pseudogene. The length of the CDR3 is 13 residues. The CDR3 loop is CASRGHPDYGYTF. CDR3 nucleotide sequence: TGTGCCAGCAGGGGGCACCCCGACTATGGCTACACCTTC.